The rows below give T cell receptor beta chains drawn from one sample of a study of shared clonotypes between healthy human individuals. The method was immunoSEQ multiplex PCR; TCRdb's version includes in-frame clones alone and lacks a portion of them. The data hold over 700,000 clones, with 72% observed a single time. The sample was memory CD4+ T cells sorted from blood. The receptors derive from a woman aged 30 to 39 in good health. Each CDR3 is given with its conserved first and last residue. A D gene is named only where the DNA matches it firmly. Size is omitted from some rows. Given values are once, few, many or a class for expanded clones.

CDR3aa: CASSLQAGEAENEQFF
CDR3nt: TGTGCCAGCAGCCTACAAGCGGGAGAGGCTGAGAATGAGCAGTTCTTC
v_gene: TRBV7-2
abundance: NA
j_gene: TRBJ2-1
d_gene: TRBD2

CDR3aa: CASSLFSGGGTGELFF
CDR3nt: TGTGCCAGCAGTTTATTCTCCGGGGGTGGCACCGGGGAGCTGTTTTTT
v_gene: TRBV27
abundance: many
j_gene: TRBJ2-2
d_gene: NA

CDR3aa: CASSPSSGTPGNTQYF
CDR3nt: TGTGCCAGCTCACCCTCTAGCGGGACCCCGGGGAATACGCAGTATTTT
v_gene: TRBV18
abundance: NA
j_gene: TRBJ2-3
d_gene: TRBD2

CDR3aa: CASSLPAEETQYF
CDR3nt: TGCGCCAGCAGCTTGCCGGCCGAGGAGACCCAGTACTTC
v_gene: TRBV5-1
abundance: NA
j_gene: TRBJ2-5
d_gene: NA

CDR3aa: CAISDARTSGDTQYF
CDR3nt: TGTGCCATCAGTGATGCGCGGACTAGCGGAGATACGCAGTATTTT
v_gene: TRBV10-3
abundance: NA
j_gene: TRBJ2-3
d_gene: TRBD2

CDR3aa: CASSREANTGELFF
CDR3nt: TGTGCCAGCAGTCGTGAAGCGAACACCGGGGAGCTGTTTTTT
v_gene: TRBV6-5
abundance: NA
j_gene: TRBJ2-2
d_gene: NA

CDR3aa: CASSLPQAGRNTQYF
CDR3nt: TGTGCCAGCAGCTTACCCCAGGCGGGTCGAAATACGCAGTATTTT
v_gene: TRBV7-2
abundance: NA
j_gene: TRBJ2-3
d_gene: NA

CDR3aa: CASSLEASGIKDTQYF
CDR3nt: TGCGCCAGCAGCTTGGAGGCTAGCGGGATTAAAGATACGCAGTATTTT
v_gene: TRBV5-1
abundance: NA
j_gene: TRBJ2-3
d_gene: TRBD2

CDR3aa: CASSRGTSGSADTQYF
CDR3nt: TGTGCCAGCAGCCGAGGGACTAGCGGGAGCGCAGATACGCAGTATTTT
v_gene: TRBV4-2
abundance: NA
j_gene: TRBJ2-3
d_gene: TRBD2

CDR3aa: CASSPPRRFEQYF
CDR3nt: TGTGCCAGCAGCCCTCCTAGGCGCTTCGAGCAGTACTTC
v_gene: TRBV5-5
abundance: NA
j_gene: TRBJ2-7
d_gene: NA

CDR3aa: CASSPPAATPYEQYF
CDR3nt: TGTGCCAGCTCACCGCCGGCCGCGACACCCTACGAGCAGTACTTC
v_gene: TRBV18
abundance: few
j_gene: TRBJ2-7
d_gene: NA

CDR3aa: CASSRQEETQYF
CDR3nt: TGCGCCAGCAGCCGACAGGAAGAGACCCAGTACTTC
v_gene: TRBV5-1
abundance: NA
j_gene: TRBJ2-5
d_gene: NA

CDR3aa: CASSWNPGQPSEAFF
CDR3nt: TGTGCCAGCAGCTGGAATCCGGGACAACCGTCTGAAGCTTTCTTT
v_gene: TRBV4-2
abundance: NA
j_gene: TRBJ1-1
d_gene: NA

CDR3aa: CASSSPTGTSLLNEQFF
CDR3nt: TGTGCCAGCAGTTCGCCAACCGGGACTAGTTTATTGAATGAGCAGTTCTTC
v_gene: TRBV27
abundance: NA
j_gene: TRBJ2-1
d_gene: TRBD2

CDR3aa: CASSSQYYEQYF
CDR3nt: TGTGCCAGCAGTTCGCAGTACTACGAGCAGTACTTC
v_gene: TRBV6-6
abundance: NA
j_gene: TRBJ2-7
d_gene: NA

CDR3aa: CASSFWGLAGRTDTQYF
CDR3nt: TGTGCCAGTAGTTTTTGGGGACTAGCGGGCCGCACAGATACGCAGTATTTT
v_gene: TRBV19
abundance: NA
j_gene: TRBJ2-3
d_gene: TRBD2

CDR3aa: CASSLLPAGTEAFF
CDR3nt: TGTGCCAGCAGCCTCCTCCCGGCTGGGACTGAAGCTTTCTTT
v_gene: TRBV14
abundance: NA
j_gene: TRBJ1-1
d_gene: NA

CDR3aa: CASSSTGAYGYTF
CDR3nt: TGTGCCAGCAGCTCGACGGGAGCCTATGGCTACACCTTC
v_gene: TRBV9
abundance: NA
j_gene: TRBJ1-2
d_gene: NA

CDR3aa: CASSHSSYEQYF
CDR3nt: TGTGCCAGCAGCCATAGCTCCTACGAGCAGTACTTC
v_gene: TRBV7-9
abundance: NA
j_gene: TRBJ2-7
d_gene: NA

CDR3aa: CASSPSMGETQYF
CDR3nt: TGTGCCAGCAGTCCCTCGATGGGAGAGACCCAGTACTTC
v_gene: TRBV6-4
abundance: NA
j_gene: TRBJ2-5
d_gene: NA

CDR3aa: CASSLDPGQGPYEQYF
CDR3nt: TGTGCCAGCAGCTTAGATCCGGGACAGGGACCCTACGAGCAGTACTTC
v_gene: TRBV7-9
abundance: NA
j_gene: TRBJ2-7
d_gene: TRBD1

CDR3aa: CASNEHREAEQFF
CDR3nt: TGTGCCAGCAACGAACACAGGGAAGCTGAGCAGTTCTTC
v_gene: TRBV7-8
abundance: NA
j_gene: TRBJ2-1
d_gene: NA

CDR3aa: CASSQPSTGSSDTQYF
CDR3nt: TGTGCCAGCTCACAGCCCTCGACAGGGTCTTCGGATACGCAGTATTTT
v_gene: TRBV18
abundance: NA
j_gene: TRBJ2-3
d_gene: TRBD1

CDR3aa: CASSLGGQPNEQFF
CDR3nt: TGCGCCAGCAGCTTGGGGGGACAGCCCAATGAGCAGTTCTTC
v_gene: TRBV5-1
abundance: few
j_gene: TRBJ2-1
d_gene: TRBD1

CDR3aa: CASSLVGGQGAMSEQYF
CDR3nt: TGTGCCAGCAGCTTAGTAGGGGGTCAGGGGGCGATGTCCGAGCAGTACTTC
v_gene: TRBV7-2
abundance: NA
j_gene: TRBJ2-7
d_gene: TRBD1

CDR3aa: CASTSLRGNEQYF
CDR3nt: TGTGCCAGCACCAGCTTGCGGGGGAACGAGCAGTACTTC
v_gene: TRBV2
abundance: NA
j_gene: TRBJ2-7
d_gene: TRBD2

CDR3aa: CAWRKNLVGYEQYF
CDR3nt: TGTGCCTGGAGGAAGAATCTAGTTGGCTACGAGCAGTACTTC
v_gene: TRBV30
abundance: NA
j_gene: TRBJ2-7
d_gene: NA

CDR3aa: CASSSAGTGANEQFF
CDR3nt: TGTGCCAGCAGCTCCGCGGGGACAGGGGCGAATGAGCAGTTCTTC
v_gene: TRBV7-7
abundance: few
j_gene: TRBJ2-1
d_gene: TRBD1

CDR3aa: CASSDSFEADTQYF
CDR3nt: TGTGCCAGCAGTGACTCATTCGAGGCAGATACGCAGTATTTT
v_gene: TRBV6-4
abundance: NA
j_gene: TRBJ2-3
d_gene: NA

CDR3aa: CASSRDGSSYEQYF
CDR3nt: TGTGCCAGCAGCCGGGACGGCAGCTCCTACGAGCAGTACTTC
v_gene: TRBV5-4
abundance: NA
j_gene: TRBJ2-7
d_gene: NA

CDR3aa: CAISEHGQGNGYTF
CDR3nt: TGTGCCATCAGTGAGCACGGACAGGGAAATGGCTACACCTTC
v_gene: TRBV10-3
abundance: NA
j_gene: TRBJ1-2
d_gene: TRBD1

CDR3aa: CASSQGYGYTF
CDR3nt: TGTGCCAGCTCCCAGGGCTATGGCTACACCTTC
v_gene: TRBV27
abundance: NA
j_gene: TRBJ1-2
d_gene: NA

CDR3aa: CASSHGGGLAGSYNEQFF
CDR3nt: TGTGCCAGCAGCCACGGAGGAGGGCTAGCGGGTTCCTACAATGAGCAGTTCTTC
v_gene: TRBV9
abundance: NA
j_gene: TRBJ2-1
d_gene: TRBD2

CDR3aa: CAISEQSNTGELFF
CDR3nt: TGTGCCATCAGTGAACAGTCGAACACCGGGGAGCTGTTTTTT
v_gene: TRBV10-3
abundance: once
j_gene: TRBJ2-2
d_gene: NA

CDR3aa: CSAGLAPSREQYF
CDR3nt: TGCAGCGCCGGACTAGCTCCTTCTCGGGAGCAGTACTTC
v_gene: TRBV29-1
abundance: NA
j_gene: TRBJ2-5
d_gene: TRBD2

CDR3aa: CASSGGGELFF
CDR3nt: TGTGCCAGCAGCGGAGGCGGGGAGCTGTTTTTT
v_gene: TRBV7-2
abundance: NA
j_gene: TRBJ2-2
d_gene: NA

CDR3aa: CAISDSGQLQNTIYF
CDR3nt: TGTGCCATCAGTGACTCGGGACAGCTTCAGAACACCATATATTTT
v_gene: TRBV10-3
abundance: NA
j_gene: TRBJ1-3
d_gene: TRBD1

CDR3aa: CASRPWGEGSSYEQYF
CDR3nt: TGTGCCAGCAGACCTTGGGGGGAAGGGAGCTCCTACGAGCAGTACTTC
v_gene: TRBV27
abundance: NA
j_gene: TRBJ2-7
d_gene: NA

CDR3aa: CASSLSGRMSYEQYF
CDR3nt: TGTGCCAGCAGTTTATCGGGACGGATGTCCTACGAGCAGTACTTC
v_gene: TRBV28
abundance: NA
j_gene: TRBJ2-7
d_gene: NA

CDR3aa: CAWRTGLAGARETQYF
CDR3nt: TGTGCCTGGAGGACGGGACTAGCGGGAGCCCGGGAGACCCAGTACTTC
v_gene: TRBV30
abundance: many
j_gene: TRBJ2-5
d_gene: TRBD2

CDR3aa: CASSQDRVENIQYF
CDR3nt: TGCGCCAGCAGCCAAGATAGGGTTGAAAACATTCAGTACTTC
v_gene: TRBV4-1
abundance: NA
j_gene: TRBJ2-4
d_gene: NA

CDR3aa: CASIGLAGGRNGQFF
CDR3nt: TGTGCCAGCATAGGACTAGCGGGAGGAAGGAATGGGCAGTTCTTC
v_gene: TRBV2
abundance: NA
j_gene: TRBJ2-1
d_gene: TRBD2

CDR3aa: CASSVAPSGGTDTQYF
CDR3nt: TGTGCCAGCAGCGTAGCTCCTAGCGGGGGCACAGATACGCAGTATTTT
v_gene: TRBV9
abundance: NA
j_gene: TRBJ2-3
d_gene: TRBD2

CDR3aa: CASRDRRAGNEQFF
CDR3nt: TGTGCCAGCAGAGATAGGAGGGCCGGCAATGAGCAGTTCTTC
v_gene: TRBV28
abundance: NA
j_gene: TRBJ2-1
d_gene: NA

CDR3aa: CASSPRSGSNQPQHF
CDR3nt: TGTGCCAGCAGCCCCCGCTCCGGCAGCAATCAGCCCCAGCATTTT
v_gene: TRBV7-2
abundance: NA
j_gene: TRBJ1-5
d_gene: NA

CDR3aa: CASSLELYGYTF
CDR3nt: TGTGCCAGCAGCTTAGAATTATATGGCTACACCTTC
v_gene: TRBV7-9
abundance: NA
j_gene: TRBJ1-2
d_gene: NA

CDR3aa: CASSKRRDRGSANYGYTF
CDR3nt: TGTGCCAGCAGTAAACGCCGGGACAGGGGGTCAGCTAACTATGGCTACACCTTC
v_gene: TRBV27
abundance: NA
j_gene: TRBJ1-2
d_gene: TRBD1

CDR3aa: CSAYKADTQYF
CDR3nt: TGCAGTGCGTACAAAGCAGATACGCAGTATTTT
v_gene: TRBV20-1
abundance: NA
j_gene: TRBJ2-3
d_gene: NA

CDR3aa: CASSLGLQETQYF
CDR3nt: TGTGCCAGCAGCTTAGGTCTCCAAGAGACCCAGTACTTC
v_gene: TRBV7-2
abundance: few
j_gene: TRBJ2-5
d_gene: NA

CDR3aa: CASSLDQRRTGELFF
CDR3nt: TGTGCCAGCAGCTTAGATCAGCGGAGGACCGGGGAGCTGTTTTTT
v_gene: TRBV11-2
abundance: NA
j_gene: TRBJ2-2
d_gene: NA